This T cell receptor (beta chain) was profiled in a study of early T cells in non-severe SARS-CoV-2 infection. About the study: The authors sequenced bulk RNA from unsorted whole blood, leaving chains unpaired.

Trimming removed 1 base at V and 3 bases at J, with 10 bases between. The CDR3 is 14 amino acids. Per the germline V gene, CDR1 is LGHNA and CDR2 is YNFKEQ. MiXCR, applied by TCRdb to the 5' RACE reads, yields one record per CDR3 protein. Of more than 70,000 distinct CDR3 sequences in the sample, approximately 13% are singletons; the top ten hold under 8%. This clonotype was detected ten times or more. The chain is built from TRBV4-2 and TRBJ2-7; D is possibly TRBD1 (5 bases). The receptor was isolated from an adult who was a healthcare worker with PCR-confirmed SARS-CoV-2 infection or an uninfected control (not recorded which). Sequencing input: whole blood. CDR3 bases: TGTGCCAGCAGCCAAGTCGAGACAGTCTACGAGCAGTACTTC. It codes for CASSQVETVYEQYF.